Shown below are 29 T cell receptor beta chains from a single sample sequenced in a study of T-cell reconstitution after alpha-beta-depleted transplantation in children. Preparation of the TCRbeta library used unique molecular identifiers. MiXCR was run by TCRdb on the PCR reads, yielding one entry per CDR3 protein. Found here are around 370,000 distinct CDR3 sequences, 10% of them singletons; the top ten hold approximately 2.3%. The sequencing here drew on PBMCs from the stem cell graft donor, taken from the stem cell graft. These TCRs come from a human donor who donated a stem cell graft to a child with acute lymphoblastic leukemia.

The CDR3 nucleotides read TGTGCCAGCAGTCACCCCGGACAGGAAATGATCAATGAGCAGTTCTTC. Protein product: CASSHPGQEMINEQFF. The chain is built from TRBV9 and TRBJ2-1; 7 bases agree with TRBD1. Per the germline V gene, CDR1 is SGDLS and CDR2 is YYNGEE. The CDR3 runs 16 residues. V was pared by 5 bases and J by 6 bases, with 14 bases of the junction left unmatched.

This clonotype occurred many times. The CDR3 reads CASSQVMDTQYF. In DNA, the CDR3 is TGCGCCAGCAGCCAAGTTATGGATACGCAGTATTTT. The rearrangement links TRBV4-1 to TRBJ2-3; no clear D. V was pared by 1 base and J by 6 bases, with 5 bases between. The CDR3 is 12 residues long. Germline CDR1 is MGHRA and CDR2 is YSYEKL.

The sample holds a few counts of this clonotype. The V call is TRBV12-3 or TRBV12-4, the J call TRBJ2-3, with D possibly being TRBD1 (6 bases). CDR3 length: 14 amino acids. V lost 6 bases and J lost 2, with 12 bases in between. In DNA form, the CDR3 reads TGTGCCAGCAGCCACGGACAGACCACAGATACGCAGTATTTT. It codes for CASSHGQTTDTQYF.

The J gene is TRBJ2-7, the V gene TRBV29-1; TRBD2 matches at 11 bases. J gave up 4 bases and V 3 bases, and 2 bases lay outside the gene matches. CDR1 and CDR2 from the germline V gene are SQVTM and ANQGSEA. This CDR3 is built from 13 residues. The CDR3 region has the DNA TGCAGCGTTGATGCTAGCGGGAGGTACGAGCAGTACTTC. Translated, it gives CSVDASGRYEQYF.

The gene calls are TRBV11-2 and TRBJ2-3, with 12 positions matching TRBD2. J gave up 6 bases and V 5 bases, and 9 bases lay outside the gene matches. Germline CDR1 SGHAT, CDR2 FQNNGV. The CDR3 runs 16 residues. The CDR3 coding sequence is TGTGCCAGCAGCCCAGGACTAGCGGGAAGTCACGATACGCAGTATTTT. Translating gives CASSPGLAGSHDTQYF.

This clonotype showed up just a few times. The gene calls are TRBV29-1 and TRBJ1-1; D not certain. The V gene lost 3 bases and the J gene lost 2 bases, with 10 bases spanning the gap. The CDR3 is made up of 13 amino acids. Looked up from germline, CDR1 is SQVTM and CDR2 is ANQGSEA. CDR3 in amino acids: CSVDRGINTEAFF. The CDR3 DNA sequence: TGCAGCGTTGATCGGGGTATAAACACTGAAGCTTTCTTT.

This clonotype was observed a handful of times. The genes are TRBV20-1 and TRBJ1-1, with D possibly TRBD1 on 5 matching bases. The germline CDR1 and CDR2 sequences are DFQATT and SNEGSKA (reference sequence). The CDR3 covers 16 residues. The V gene lost 1 base and the J gene lost 3 bases, with 18 bases spanning the gap. CDR3 DNA sequence: TGCAGTGCTAGAGTTAAAATCGGGGGGATTTACACTGAAGCTTTCTTT. This gives the protein CSARVKIGGIYTEAFF.

In its sample, this clonotype was seen many times. The V and J genes are TRBV27 and TRBJ2-1, with a tentative D call TRBD1 (7 bases). This CDR3 region has 14 residues. The V gene's germline CDR1 is MNHEY and CDR2 SMNVEV (reference sequence). V lost 6 bases and J 9 bases, leaving 18 bases between the germline ends. DNA for the CDR3: TGTGCCAGCAGCCGCAGGGGGGCGGGGTCTGAGCAGTTCTTC. Translating gives CASSRRGAGSEQFF.

The CDR3 sequence: CATRGLAVNNEQFF. The CDR3 DNA follows: TGTGCCACCCGGGGACTAGCGGTGAACAATGAGCAGTTCTTC. This sequence joins TRBV15 and TRBJ2-1; 11 nucleotides agree with TRBD2. J was trimmed by 5 bases and V by 8 bases; bases with no gene match: 5. Per the germline V gene, CDR1 is LNHNV and CDR2 is YYDKDF (reference sequence). This CDR3 contains 14 residues.

The gene calls are TRBV20-1 and TRBJ2-1; 11 bases agree with TRBD2. The CDR3 is 17 residues long. Germline CDR1 and CDR2: DFQATT and SNEGSKA (reference sequence). Trimming removed 5 bases from V and 3 bases from J; junction bases left unmatched: 12. CDR3 sequence (DNA): TGCAGTGCTGATTTTCCTGGGACTAGCGGAGGCTACAATGAGCAGTTCTTC. Encoded protein: CSADFPGTSGGYNEQFF.

The chain uses TRBV10-3 and TRBJ2-7; 9 bases map to TRBD2. J gave up 1 base and V 6 bases, and 13 bases lay outside the gene matches. CDR3 length: 17 residues. Germline V CDR1 and CDR2: ENHRY, SYGVKD. The chain's CDR3 is CAISRAGGEALSYEQYF. The CDR3 coding sequence is TGTGCCATCAGCCGGGCGGGGGGGGAGGCGCTTTCCTACGAGCAGTACTTC.

The rearrangement links TRBV4-1 to TRBJ2-5, with D unresolved. Germline V gives CDR1 MGHRA, CDR2 YSYEKL. Trimming shortened V by 0 bases and J by 2 bases, and 19 bases separated the two germline ends. The CDR3 contains 18 residues. In DNA, the CDR3 is TGCGCCAGCAGCCAAGATCGATCCATGGGGTGGATACAAGAGACCCAGTACTTC. This translates into CASSQDRSMGWIQETQYF.

V is TRBV7-6 and J is TRBJ2-3; 9 positions match TRBD2. The V and J ends lost 5 bases and 3 bases, in that order; junction bases with no gene match: 12. This CDR3 contains 17 residues. The germline V gene encodes CDR1 SGHVS and CDR2 FNYEAQ. The CDR3 sequence: CASSPSTSGPRTDTQYF. In DNA form, the CDR3 reads TGTGCCAGCAGCCCCTCGACTAGCGGACCTAGGACAGATACGCAGTATTTT.

This clonotype has a handful of counts. The chain employs TRBV20-1 and TRBJ1-6; a weak D match, TRBD1 (5 bases). Germline assignment: CDR1 DFQATT and CDR2 SNEGSKA (reference sequence). With 0 bases removed from V and 8 bases from J, the gap between germline ends came to 17 bases. This CDR3 spans 16 amino acids. CDR3 loop: CSARDSRRGGYSPLHF. As DNA, the CDR3 is TGCAGTGCTAGAGATAGCAGAAGGGGTGGCTATTCACCCCTCCACTTT.

The chain couples TRBV20-1 to TRBJ2-3; no firm D call. V lost 3 bases, J lost 1 base, and 14 bases lay in between. This CDR3 is 15 amino acids long. The germline CDR1 and CDR2 sequences are DFQATT and SNEGSKA (reference sequence). CDR3 DNA sequence: TGCAGTGCTAGCGGTCCTATTCATGGCACAGATACGCAGTATTTT. Translated: CSASGPIHGTDTQYF.

The J gene is TRBJ2-7, the V gene TRBV6-5, with D perhaps TRBD2 (5 bases). Trimming shortened V by 6 bases and J by 6 bases, and 12 bases separated the two germline ends. Germline V gene data show CDR1 as MNHEY and CDR2 as SVGAGI. The CDR3 sequence is 12 residues long. Written as DNA, the CDR3 is TGTGCCAGCAGCCCCGGAGGCCTCGAGCAGTACTTC. This translates into CASSPGGLEQYF.

The DNA of the CDR3 is TGTGCCAGTAGCCCACGAGGACAGGGGAACACCGGGGAGCTGTTTTTT. It yields the protein CASSPRGQGNTGELFF. The chain uses TRBV19 and TRBJ2-2; 8 bases fit TRBD1. In germline, CDR1 is LNHDA, CDR2 SQIVND (reference sequence). CDR3 length: 16 residues. With V trimmed by 6 bases and J by 1 base, 7 bases remained unmatched.

A few counts support this clonotype. The chain carries TRBV3-1 and TRBJ1-1; D gene ambiguous. The CDR3 totals 18 residues. Germline lookup yields CDR1 LGHDT and CDR2 YNNKEL (reference sequence). Between the trimmed V and J ends, which lost 2 bases and 0 bases, there was a span of 19 bases. The CDR3 region is CASSQRGLSVDMNTEAFF. In nucleotides, the CDR3 is TGTGCCAGCAGCCAACGTGGGTTATCGGTGGATATGAACACTGAAGCTTTCTTT. The full variable domain, rest sourced from reference TRBV3-1 and TRBJ1-1, is DTAVSQTPKYLVTQMGNDKSIKCEQNLGHDTMYWYKQDSKKFLKIMFSYNNKELIINETVPNRFSPKSPDKAHLNLHINSLELGDSAVYFCASSQRGLSVDMNTEAFFGQGTRLTVV.

The genes are TRBV5-5 and TRBJ2-5; a possible D gene is TRBD2 (6 bases). From germline, CDR1 is SGHKS and CDR2 YYEKEE (reference sequence). The V gene lost 9 bases and the J gene lost 4 bases, with 25 bases spanning the gap. The CDR3 covers 16 residues. The chain's CDR3 is CATTRRGNPEGETQYF. The CDR3 DNA is TGTGCCACCACCCGCCGGGGAAACCCGGAGGGAGAGACCCAGTACTTC.

The rearrangement links TRBV7-9 to TRBJ1-6, with D unresolved. This CDR3 comprises 14 residues. Deletions cut 2 bases from V and 10 bases from J, with 12 bases between. Germline CDR1 reads SEHNR; CDR2 reads FQNEAQ (reference sequence). CDR3 residues: CASSLLRVTSPLHF. CDR3 DNA: TGTGCCAGCAGCTTATTAAGAGTAACCTCACCCCTCCACTTT.

This clonotype was seen more than once but under ten times. CDR3 sequence: CASSPGVVGLEQYF. The CDR3 bases are TGTGCCAGCAGTCCTGGAGTCGTGGGGCTCGAGCAGTACTTC. The V gene is TRBV2, the J gene TRBJ2-7, with a tentative D call TRBD1 (5 bases). The CDR3 spans 14 residues. CDR1 is SNHLY and CDR2 is FYNNEI in the germline V gene. Trimming removed 5 bases from V and 6 bases from J, with 17 bases in between.

The DNA for the CDR3 is TGTGCCCTCCGCGTTCCGGGAAGGTCCTATAATTCACCCCTCCACTTT. Translation: CALRVPGRSYNSPLHF. The chain carries TRBV7-3 and TRBJ1-6; no clear D gene. Germline CDR1 SGHTA, CDR2 FQGTGA. The CDR3 totals 16 residues. Trimming took off 11 bases at V and 1 base at J, with 18 bases between the two ends. The full variable domain, its missing parts supplied by reference TRBV7-3 and TRBJ1-6, is GAGVSQTPSNKVTEKGKYVELRCDPISGHTALYWYRQSLGQGPEFLIYFQGTGAADDSGLPNDRFFAVRPEGSVSTLKIQRTERGDSAVYLCALRVPGRSYNSPLHFGNGTRLTVT.

This clonotype came up a few times. This sequence joins TRBV7-9 and TRBJ1-1; unclear D gene. The CDR3 length is 15 residues. V was clipped by 4 bases and J by 0 bases, with 12 bases between them. The germline V gene has CDR1 SEHNR and CDR2 FQNEAQ (reference sequence). CDR3 sequence (DNA): TGTGCCAGCAGCTCGGGCCATCGAATGAACACTGAAGCTTTCTTT. As protein: CASSSGHRMNTEAFF.

This clonotype was detected ten times or more. One end of the junction does not line up with germline, which may come from a read error. The chain couples TRBV5-1 to TRBJ2-2; D call uncertain. Per germline, CDR1 SGHRS and CDR2 YFSETQ. The CDR3 extends over 13 amino acids. The CDR3 protein is CASSLPNTGELFF. CDR3 coding DNA: TGTGCCAGCAGCTTGCCGAACACCGGGGAGCTGTTTTTT.

This clonotype was observed a few times. At one boundary the junction diverges from the germline segment, which might be a read error. The rearrangement uses TRBV7-9 and TRBJ2-5; D unclear. The germline V gene has CDR1 SEHNR and CDR2 FQNEAQ (reference sequence). This CDR3 region has 13 residues. The CDR3 loop is CASRGTSKETQYF. The CDR3 bases are TGTGCTAGCAGAGGTACCTCAAAAGAGACCCAGTACTTC.

This clonotype was recorded a few times. The J gene is TRBJ2-7, the V gene TRBV4-1; D not certain. The ends were cut back, 0 bases at V and 0 bases at J, with 6 bases in the middle. The CDR3 runs to 14 residues. Germline CDR1 MGHRA, CDR2 YSYEKL. In DNA form, the CDR3 reads TGCGCCAGCAGCCAAGATGGGTCCTCCTACGAGCAGTACTTC. This encodes CASSQDGSSYEQYF.

A few counts support this clonotype. The rearrangement joins TRBV28 to TRBJ2-7, with TRBD1 identical over 9 bases. This CDR3 region has 17 residues. CDR1 is MDHEN and CDR2 is SYDVKM in the germline V gene. V dropped 6 bases and J dropped 0; count of bases not matched to a gene: 12. The CDR3: CASRLLLRDRDSYEQYF. CDR3 DNA sequence: TGTGCCAGCAGACTCCTCCTACGGGACAGGGACTCCTACGAGCAGTACTTC.

This clonotype was counted between two and nine times. This rearrangement joins TRBV3-1 to TRBJ2-1, with D possibly called TRBD1 or TRBD2 (5 bases each). In germline, CDR1 is LGHDT, CDR2 YNNKEL (reference sequence). This CDR3 region has 14 residues. Trimming cost V 5 bases and J 3 bases, with 11 bases left between them. CDR3: CASSDSGLYNEQFF. The CDR3 region has the DNA TGTGCCAGCAGCGACAGCGGACTCTACAATGAGCAGTTCTTC.

This clonotype was detected a few times. This sequence joins TRBV27 and TRBJ1-1; D ambiguous. The germline V gene has CDR1 MNHEY and CDR2 SMNVEV (reference sequence). This CDR3 has 14 residues. The germline V and J ends were trimmed by 7 bases and 0 bases, with 12 bases remaining between them. As DNA, the CDR3 is TGTGCCAGCAAATCGTCTGGTATGAACACTGAAGCTTTCTTT. Translated: CASKSSGMNTEAFF.